This TCR beta chain is from a study of blood T cells in healthy people across ages. The donors, healthy Caucasians from Russia, were aged about 6 to 95. A second about 7 to 11 cycle PCR used barcoded and J-beta primers. TCRdb called the 5' RACE reads again in MiXCR, with one record for every CDR3 protein. The sample gives hundreds of thousands of distinct CDR3 sequences, roughly 44% of which show up once; around 21% is in the top ten. The sequenced sample was blood. The clonotype originates from a man aged 55 to 70 in good health.

The CDR3 DNA follows: TGTGCCACCAGTTTCGGCGACACTGAAGCTTTCTTT. It encodes CATSFGDTEAFF. The chain recombines TRBV24-1 with TRBJ1-1, with D uncertain. Trimming left V 6 bases short and J 3 bases short, with 7 bases between. CDR1 is KGHDR, CDR2 SFDVKD, per germline. The CDR3 has 12 residues.